Each of the 26 T cell receptor beta chains below was sequenced from the same sample in a study of patients and donors after allogeneic stem cell transplantation. TCRdb re-analysed the RT-PCR reads in MiXCR, keeping a single row per CDR3 protein. This table has about a million distinct CDR3 sequences, more than 15% appearing once. The sample was blood, either unsorted or a sorted T cell fraction (not recorded which). The source is a human donor who was either an allogeneic HSCT recipient or a stem cell or donor lymphocyte infusion donor (not recorded which). It is not recorded whose cells these are; they may come from a transplant donor.

This clonotype was detected only a few times. This chain uses TRBV5-1 with TRBJ2-3, with 15 positions matching TRBD2. Germline CDR1 SGHRS, CDR2 YFSETQ. This CDR3 has 18 amino acids. V dropped 5 bases and J dropped 2; count of bases not matched to a gene: 9. The CDR3 bases are TGCGCCAGCAGTTCGGGACTAGCGGGAGGTGAGGCCACAGATACGCAGTATTTT. This translates into CASSSGLAGGEATDTQYF.

The gene calls are TRBV7-2 and TRBJ1-6; 8 nucleotides align to TRBD1. CDR1 SGHTA and CDR2 FQGNSA come from the germline V gene. Trimming cost V 7 bases and J 10 bases; bases outside gene matches: 9. The CDR3 totals 14 residues. The DNA of the CDR3 is TGTGCCAGCACCCGTGACAGGGGTCCCTCACCCCTCCACTTT. Translated: CASTRDRGPSPLHF.

This chain connects TRBV12-3 or TRBV12-4 to TRBJ1-2; tentatively, D is TRBD1 (6 bases). The CDR3 has 15 amino acids. V was clipped by 7 bases and J by 3 bases, with 18 bases between them. As DNA, the CDR3 is TGTGCCAGCACCGTGGGGGGGGGCCCGGACTATGGCTACACCTTC. Amino acid sequence: CASTVGGGPDYGYTF.

The chain joins TRBV4-3 to TRBJ2-7; D is possibly TRBD1 (6 bases). Germline V lookup: CDR1 LGHNA, CDR2 YSLEER. CDR3 length equals 17 residues. Trimming removed 3 bases at V and 2 bases at J, with 20 bases between. CDR3 sequence reads: CASSQSDRTATPYEQYF. In nucleotides, the CDR3 is TGCGCCAGCAGCCAGTCTGACCGGACAGCAACCCCCTACGAGCAGTACTTC.

V usage is TRBV27 and J usage is TRBJ2-1; D unresolved. The CDR3 is 13 amino acids. V lost 6 bases and J 9 bases, leaving 15 bases between the germline ends. CDR1 is MNHEY and CDR2 is SMNVEV in the germline V gene (reference sequence). As DNA, the CDR3 is TGTGCCAGCAGCTTCAAGACCCTCGGTGAGCAGTTCTTC. This codes for CASSFKTLGEQFF.

CDR3 nucleotides: TGTGCCAGCAGACCAGACAGGTCGAGCTATGGCTACACCTTC. It translates to CASRPDRSSYGYTF. The chain couples TRBV6-1 to TRBJ1-2, with D possibly TRBD1 on 6 matching bases. The length of the CDR3 is 14 residues. The germline V and J ends were trimmed by 6 bases and 4 bases, with 15 bases remaining between them. The germline V gene encodes CDR1 MNHNS and CDR2 SASEGT.

The chain has TRBV21-1 and TRBJ2-1; the DNA was not used to check the table's D call, TRBD1. TRBV21-1 is labeled a pseudogene. This CDR3 comprises 17 residues. The CDR3 region has the DNA TGTGCCAGCAGCAAAGAGGGACGGGGGAGCTCCTACAATGAGCAGTTCTTC. Translated: CASSKEGRGSSYNEQFF.

The V and J genes are TRBV2 and TRBJ2-5; the D is unclear. V was shortened by 1 base and J by 5 bases, with 14 bases between the two germline ends. CDR1 SNHLY and CDR2 FYNNEI come from the germline V gene. The CDR3 runs to 15 residues. DNA for the CDR3: TGTGCCAGCAGTGAAGGGACCCAGTCCCAGGAGACCCAGTACTTC. It is translated as CASSEGTQSQETQYF.

For the CDR3, the DNA is TGTGCCAGCAATCCCGGGACTACTGCAGATACGCAGTATTTT. Translating gives CASNPGTTADTQYF. The chain carries TRBV2 and TRBJ2-3; 7 bases line up with TRBD2. The CDR3 has 14 amino acids. CDR1 and CDR2 from the germline V gene are SNHLY and FYNNEI. V shed 7 bases, J shed 4 bases, and the junction held 8 bases outside the gene matches. The full variable domain, rest sourced from reference TRBV2 and TRBJ2-3, is EPEVTQTPSHQVTQMGQEVILRCVPISNHLYFYWYRQILGQKVEFLVSFYNNEISEKSEIFDDQFSVERPDGSNFTLKIRSTKLEDSAMYFCASNPGTTADTQYFGPGTRLTVL.

This clonotype turned up a few times. CDR3 loop: CSARDRGPANYGYTF. CDR3 DNA sequence: TGCAGTGCTAGAGATCGGGGTCCAGCTAACTATGGCTACACCTTC. This rearrangement joins TRBV20-1 to TRBJ1-2; D gene ambiguous. The V end lost 0 bases, the J end lost 0 bases, and 11 bases lay between the germline ends. Germline lookup yields CDR1 DFQATT and CDR2 SNEGSKA (reference sequence). The length of the CDR3 is 15 residues.

V usage is TRBV7-2 and J usage is TRBJ2-3; D gene ambiguous. V was pared by 2 bases and J by 9 bases, with 9 bases between. Germline values: CDR1 SGHTA, CDR2 FQGNSA. The CDR3 spans 12 residues. CDR3 sequence reads: CASSLTLGTQYF. CDR3 bases: TGTGCCAGCAGCTTAACCCTCGGCACGCAGTATTTT.

This clonotype was seen a few times. The gene calls are TRBV3-1 and TRBJ2-1, with 8 bases matching TRBD2. The germline V gene has CDR1 LGHDT and CDR2 YNNKEL (reference sequence). V shed 1 base and J 4 bases; nucleotides not matched to a gene: 3. CDR3 length: 15 amino acids. The CDR3 reads CASSQGTSKYNEQFF. CDR3 DNA: TGTGCCAGCAGCCAAGGGACTAGCAAATACAATGAGCAGTTCTTC.

This clonotype turned up a few times. This rearrangement joins TRBV5-5 to TRBJ1-1; no clear D. Trimming took 2 bases from V and 5 from J, leaving 10 bases between them. The CDR3 contains 13 residues. Germline V gene data show CDR1 as SGHKS and CDR2 as YYEKEE (reference sequence). CDR3 in amino acids: CASSFSVSTEAFF. CDR3 bases: TGTGCCAGCAGCTTTTCGGTTTCGACTGAAGCTTTCTTT.

This chain uses TRBV4-1 with TRBJ2-7; TRBD2 matches 10 bases. The CDR3 contains 16 residues. J was trimmed by 0 bases and V by 1 base; bases with no gene match: 3. Per germline, CDR1 MGHRA and CDR2 YSYEKL. The CDR3 bases are TGCGCCAGCAGCCAAGTTGTAGCGGGGGGCTCCTACGAGCAGTACTTC. Translated, it gives CASSQVVAGGSYEQYF.

The chain carries TRBV21-1 and TRBJ2-7; the D call TRBD1 from the table was never checked on the DNA. TRBV21-1 is termed a pseudogene. This CDR3 region has 18 residues. The CDR3 reads CASSKALPTGGDSYEQYF. CDR3 bases: TGTGCCAGCAGCAAAGCGCTACCGACAGGAGGAGATTCCTACGAGCAGTACTTC.

This clonotype has more than one count but fewer than ten. The chain combines TRBV5-6 with TRBJ2-1; D remains ambiguous. V was shortened by 7 bases and J by 3 bases, with 11 bases between the two germline ends. The CDR3 extends over 13 amino acids. CDR1 is SGHDT, CDR2 YYEEEE, per germline. CDR3: CASAQLNYNEQFF. CDR3 nucleotides: TGTGCCAGCGCACAGTTAAACTACAATGAGCAGTTCTTC.

The CDR3 sequence: CASSQVSGPKNTEAFF. The CDR3 bases are TGCGCCAGCAGCCAAGTATCCGGGCCGAAGAACACTGAAGCTTTCTTT. The chain is built from TRBV4-1 and TRBJ1-1; no firm D call. V dropped 1 base and J dropped 1 base, with 13 bases sitting between them. Looked up from germline, CDR1 is MGHRA and CDR2 is YSYEKL. This CDR3 has 16 amino acids.

This clonotype was found a few times. The genes are TRBV6-1 and TRBJ1-1; 7 bases match TRBD1. Trimming removed 6 bases from V and 5 bases from J; junction bases left unmatched: 6. The CDR3 length is 13 residues. CDR1 and CDR2 from the germline V gene are MNHNS and SASEGT. CDR3 DNA sequence: TGTGCCAGCAGCCGGCAGGGGGAGACTGAAGCTTTCTTT. Residues: CASSRQGETEAFF.

This clonotype was counted only a few times. The V and J genes are TRBV5-6 and TRBJ1-2, with a possible D match to TRBD1 (6 bases). The germline V gene encodes CDR1 SGHDT and CDR2 YYEEEE. V lost 2 bases, J lost 6 bases, and 14 bases lay in between. The length of the CDR3 is 14 residues. CDR3 sequence reads: CASSLPGRGNGYTF. The CDR3 DNA follows: TGTGCCAGCAGCTTACCCGGCAGGGGAAATGGCTACACCTTC.

V usage is TRBV5-1 and J usage is TRBJ2-3; 7 bases map to TRBD2. This CDR3 is 16 amino acids long. Germline CDR1 reads SGHRS; CDR2 reads YFSETQ. V shed 0 bases, J shed 2 bases, and the junction held 6 bases outside the gene matches. CDR3 residues: CASSLGLATNTDTQYF. The CDR3, as DNA: TGCGCCAGCAGCTTGGGACTAGCCACGAACACAGATACGCAGTATTTT.

This clonotype was observed a few times. V and J are TRBV7-2 and TRBJ1-5; 7 nucleotides agree with TRBD1. Per the germline V gene, CDR1 is SGHTA and CDR2 is FQGNSA. The J segment lost 12 bases and the V segment lost 5 bases, leaving 10 bases of the junction unmatched. This CDR3 comprises 13 residues. The DNA of the CDR3 is TGTGCCAGCAGCCTACGCCAGACAGGGCACCAGCATTTT. This codes for CASSLRQTGHQHF.

This clonotype was seen more than once but under ten times. V and J are TRBV29-1 and TRBJ2-7; D is uncertain. The CDR3 covers 12 residues. Germline CDR1 SQVTM, CDR2 ANQGSEA. V was trimmed by 4 bases and J by 6 bases, leaving 13 bases between them. CDR3 amino acids: CSVGAVASEQYF. The CDR3 DNA follows: TGCAGCGTTGGGGCAGTGGCCTCCGAGCAGTACTTC.

The chain carries TRBV25-1 and TRBJ2-2; 7 bases fit TRBD1. Germline V CDR1 and CDR2: MGHDK, SYGVNS. After removal of 3 bases from V and 5 bases from J, the junction contained 9 bases not matched to a gene. The CDR3 totals 16 residues. CDR3 amino acids: CASSDVARGRTGELFF. In nucleotides, the CDR3 is TGTGCCAGCAGTGATGTAGCGAGGGGGCGAACCGGGGAGCTGTTTTTT.

This clonotype turned up a few times. This chain uses TRBV24-1 with TRBJ1-1, with TRBD1 identical over 7 bases. CDR3 length: 14 residues. Trimming removed 7 bases from V and 0 bases from J; junction bases left unmatched: 4. In germline, CDR1 is KGHDR, CDR2 SFDVKD. DNA for the CDR3: TGTGCCACCAGACCCGGGACAGTGAACACTGAAGCTTTCTTT. It specifies CATRPGTVNTEAFF.

This clonotype was recorded a few times. The V call is TRBV12-3 or TRBV12-4, the J call TRBJ2-2; possibly TRBD2 for D (6 bases). V lost 8 bases and J lost 5, with 15 bases in between. There are 14 residues in the CDR3. This CDR3 is CASGRGLGTGELFF. The CDR3 DNA follows: TGTGCCAGCGGGCGGGGTTTGGGGACCGGGGAGCTGTTTTTT.

This clonotype came up a few times. This chain joins TRBV20-1 and TRBJ2-5; D possibly uses TRBD1 or TRBD2 (5 bases each). Germline-derived CDR1 and CDR2 are DFQATT and SNEGSKA (reference sequence). V lost 6 bases and J 5 bases, leaving 13 bases between the germline ends. This CDR3 comprises 12 residues. CDR3 sequence reads: CSAPHWGETQYF. In DNA, the CDR3 is TGCAGTGCGCCCCACTGGGGGGAGACCCAGTACTTC.